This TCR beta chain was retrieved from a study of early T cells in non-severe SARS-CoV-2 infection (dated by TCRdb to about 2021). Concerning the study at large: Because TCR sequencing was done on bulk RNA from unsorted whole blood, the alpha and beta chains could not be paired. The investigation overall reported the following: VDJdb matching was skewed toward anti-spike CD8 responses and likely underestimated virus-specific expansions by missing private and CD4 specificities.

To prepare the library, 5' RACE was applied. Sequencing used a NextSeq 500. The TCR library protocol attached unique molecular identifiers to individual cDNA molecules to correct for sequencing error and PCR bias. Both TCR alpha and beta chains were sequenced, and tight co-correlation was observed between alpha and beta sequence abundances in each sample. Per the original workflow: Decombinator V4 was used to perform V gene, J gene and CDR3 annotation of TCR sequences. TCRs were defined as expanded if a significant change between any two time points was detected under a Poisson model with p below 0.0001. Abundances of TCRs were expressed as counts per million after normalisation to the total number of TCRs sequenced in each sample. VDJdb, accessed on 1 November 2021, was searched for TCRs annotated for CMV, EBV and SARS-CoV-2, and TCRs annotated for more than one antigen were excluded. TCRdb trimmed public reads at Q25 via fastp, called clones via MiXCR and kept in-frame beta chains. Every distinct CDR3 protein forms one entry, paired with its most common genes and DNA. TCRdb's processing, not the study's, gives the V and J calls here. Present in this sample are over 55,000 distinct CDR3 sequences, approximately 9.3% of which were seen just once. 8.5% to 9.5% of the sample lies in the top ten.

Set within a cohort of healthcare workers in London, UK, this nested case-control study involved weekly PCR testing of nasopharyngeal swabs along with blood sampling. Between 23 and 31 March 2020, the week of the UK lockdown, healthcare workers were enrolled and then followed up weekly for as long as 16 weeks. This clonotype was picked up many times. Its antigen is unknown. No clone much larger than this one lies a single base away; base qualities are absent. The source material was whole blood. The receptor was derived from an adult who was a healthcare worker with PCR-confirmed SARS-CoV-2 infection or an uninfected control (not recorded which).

The bases are TGCAGTGCTAGCGAGGGAGGGACAGTTAGCAATCAGCCCCAGCATTTT. Its translation reads: CSASEGGTVSNQPQHF. The rearranged segments are TRBV20-1 and TRBJ1-5; 7 middle bases align to TRBD1. The CDR3 numbers 16 residues from cysteine through phenylalanine. Left in the record is the CDR3 DNA by itself, 48 bases read in frame from the first base. V ends up 3 bases short and J 0 bases short, with an unmatched junction base count of 8. According to the germline V gene (reference sequence), CDR1 reads DFQATT and CDR2 reads SNEGSKA.